Shown below are 10 T cell receptor beta chains from a single sample sequenced in a study of CD8 T cells in ankylosing spondylitis. TCRdb used MiXCR to reprocess the 5' RACE reads, holding one entry per CDR3 protein. The sample holds some 30,000 distinct CDR3 sequences, about 7.8% seen once. The material sequenced was blood, either unsorted or a sorted T cell fraction (not recorded which). The receptors stem from a male donor with ankylosing spondylitis or in good health (not recorded which).

Ten or more counts support this clonotype. This chain connects TRBV7-8 to TRBJ2-5; D perhaps matches TRBD2 (5 bases). V shed 5 bases and J shed 0 bases, with 13 bases lying between them. CDR1 is SGHVS and CDR2 is FQNEAQ in the germline V gene. This CDR3 has 15 amino acids. This chain's CDR3 is CASSQEGWYQETQYF. Written as DNA, the CDR3 is TGTGCCAGCAGCCAAGAGGGATGGTACCAAGAGACCCAGTACTTC.

This clonotype showed up many times. This chain uses TRBV5-1 with TRBJ2-2, with a weak D call TRBD1 (5 bases). In germline, CDR1 is SGHRS, CDR2 YFSETQ. V lost 2 bases to trimming and J lost 1 base, with 12 bases between them. The CDR3 contains 16 residues. CDR3 amino acids: CASSFGGAGNTGELFF. DNA for the CDR3: TGCGCCAGCAGCTTTGGTGGGGCCGGGAACACCGGGGAGCTGTTTTTT.

At least ten counts were recorded for this clonotype. One end of the junction varies from germline; a read error may be responsible. The rearrangement links TRBV7-7 to TRBJ2-2; TRBD2 matches at 13 bases. This CDR3 contains 15 residues. Germline CDR1 reads SSHAT; CDR2 reads FNYEAQ (reference sequence). The DNA of the CDR3 is TGTGCTAGCAGTCCCGGACTAGCGGGAGAGGGGGAGCTGTTTTTT. Protein product: CASSPGLAGEGELFF. The variable domain in full, with the rest retrieved from reference TRBV7-7 and TRBJ2-2, is GAGVSQSPRYKVTKRGQDVTLRCDPISSHATLYWYQQALGQGPEFLTYFNYEAQPDKSGLPSDRFSAERPEGSISTLTIQRTEQRDSAMYRCASSPGLAGEGELFFGEGSRLTVL.

This clonotype has a count of ten or more. The rearrangement uses TRBV29-1 and TRBJ2-5; D possibly corresponds to TRBD1 (6 bases). This CDR3 is 12 amino acids long. Trimming left V 7 bases short and J 5 bases short, with 14 bases between. Germline CDR1 reads SQVTM; CDR2 reads ANQGSEA. This CDR3 reads CSAQRTAETQYF. The CDR3 DNA sequence: TGCAGCGCCCAAAGGACAGCGGAGACCCAGTACTTC.

Many counts were recorded for this clonotype. The rearrangement uses TRBV10-3 and TRBJ2-1; TRBD2 agrees at 10 bases. J was trimmed by 7 bases and V by 4 bases; bases with no gene match: 7. Germline V gene lookup returns CDR1 ENHRY and CDR2 SYGVKD. CDR3 length: 15 amino acids. CDR3 sequence: CAISVRLAGDNEQFF. The DNA for the CDR3 is TGTGCCATCAGTGTGAGGCTAGCGGGAGATAATGAGCAGTTCTTC.

This clonotype was seen repeatedly, ten times or more. This sequence joins TRBV5-5 and TRBJ2-3, with D unresolved. The length of the CDR3 is 13 residues. V lost 1 base, J lost 6 bases, and 9 bases lay in between. Germline CDR1 is SGHKS and CDR2 is YYEKEE (reference sequence). CDR3 sequence reads: CASSLLPSDTQYF. The CDR3 DNA reads as TGTGCCAGCAGCTTGCTTCCCTCTGATACGCAGTATTTT. Full variable domain (rest looked up from reference TRBV5-5 and TRBJ2-3): DAGVTQSPTHLIKTRGQQVTLRCSPISGHKSVSWYQQVLGQGPQFIFQYYEKEERGRGNFPDRFSARQFPNYSSELNVNALLLGDSALYLCASSLLPSDTQYFGPGTRLTVL.

There are many counts of this clonotype. The J gene is TRBJ2-5, the V gene TRBV28, with a possible D match to TRBD1 (6 bases). Germline V gene data show CDR1 as MDHEN and CDR2 as SYDVKM. There are 14 residues in the CDR3. V was shortened by 2 bases and J by 5 bases, with 12 bases between the two germline ends. The CDR3 DNA is TGTGCCAGCAGTTTAATCACAGGGTTGGAGACCCAGTACTTC. Amino acid sequence: CASSLITGLETQYF. Based on the CDR3 plus reference TRBV28 and TRBJ2-5, the full variable domain is DVKVTQSSRYLVKRTGEKVFLECVQDMDHENMFWYRQDPGLGLRLIYFSYDVKMKEKGDIPEGYSVSREKKERFSLILESASTNQTSMYLCASSLITGLETQYFGPGTRLLVL.

This clonotype occurred a few times. The rearrangement uses TRBV19 and TRBJ2-3; 7 nucleotides line up with TRBD1. The ends lost 2 bases at V and 3 bases at J; junction bases unmatched: 2. This CDR3 has 14 amino acids. The germline gives CDR1 LNHDA, CDR2 SQIVND (reference sequence). DNA for the CDR3: TGTGCCAGTAGTATACCACAGGGGACAGATACGCAGTATTTT. As protein: CASSIPQGTDTQYF.

This clonotype showed up just a few times. The chain employs TRBV27 and TRBJ2-1; perhaps D is TRBD1 or TRBD2 (5 bases each). V lost 3 bases to trimming and J lost 6 bases, with 12 bases between them. CDR1 and CDR2 from the germline V gene are MNHEY and SMNVEV (reference sequence). This CDR3 region has 14 residues. The CDR3 loop is CASSFSGTINEQFF. The CDR3, as DNA: TGTGCCAGCAGTTTCTCCGGGACGATCAATGAGCAGTTCTTC.

This clonotype has a count of ten or more. Relative to the germline gene, one junction end is altered; a read error may explain this. The chain recombines TRBV5-6 with TRBJ1-2; D gene uncertain. CDR3 size: 18 residues. CDR1 is SGHDT, CDR2 YYEEEE, per germline. CDR3 sequence reads: CASRLAPLEVGANYGYTF. The CDR3 DNA is TGTGCCAGCAGGTTGGCCCCTCTCGAGGTTGGGGCTAACTATGGCTACACCTTC.